The 11 T cell receptor beta chains given below trace back to one sample, sequenced in a study of CD8 T cells in ankylosing spondylitis. TCRdb redid the calling of the 5' RACE reads with MiXCR, one entry per CDR3 protein. The sample includes about 340,000 distinct CDR3 sequences, approximately 22% of them seen just once. Sample: blood, either unsorted or a sorted T cell fraction (not recorded which). The receptors stem from a male donor with ankylosing spondylitis or in good health (not recorded which).

The chain joins TRBV7-9 to TRBJ2-5; D is unclear. This CDR3 is 16 amino acids long. Germline V lookup: CDR1 SEHNR, CDR2 FQNEAQ (reference sequence). The ends were cut back, 0 bases at V and 4 bases at J, with 15 bases in the middle. In nucleotides, the CDR3 is TGTGCCAGCAGCTTAGCGCCCACAATCCCGTCAGAGACCCAGTACTTC. This codes for CASSLAPTIPSETQYF.

This clonotype has only a few counts. This chain uses TRBV20-1 with TRBJ2-2; the match to TRBD2 covers 8 bases. The J segment lost 7 bases and the V segment lost 1 base, leaving 17 bases of the junction unmatched. Germline values: CDR1 DFQATT, CDR2 SNEGSKA (reference sequence). The CDR3 extends over 18 amino acids. CDR3 region: CSARVRLSGASTHGELFF. Here the CDR3 DNA reads TGCAGTGCTAGAGTCCGGCTTAGCGGGGCATCCACGCACGGGGAGCTGTTTTTT.

The table lists this clonotype with a few counts. The V call is TRBV5-6, the J call TRBJ2-7; D gene unclear. The V end lost 4 bases, the J end lost 3 bases, and 17 bases lay between the germline ends. Germline lookup yields CDR1 SGHDT and CDR2 YYEEEE. The CDR3 runs 15 residues. The CDR3 loop reads CASSPPDPELYEQYF. CDR3 in DNA: TGTGCCAGCAGCCCCCCTGACCCCGAACTCTACGAGCAGTACTTC.

The rearrangement links TRBV12-3 or TRBV12-4 to TRBJ1-5; D is ambiguous. The V gene lost 3 bases and the J gene lost 0 bases, with 9 bases spanning the gap. This CDR3 spans 15 amino acids. CDR3: CASSFISDSNQPQHF. For the CDR3, the DNA is TGTGCCAGCAGTTTTATCTCGGATAGCAATCAGCCCCAGCATTTT.

Only a few counts were recorded for this clonotype. The rearrangement uses TRBV6-1 and TRBJ2-1; D is possibly TRBD1 (7 bases). Per the germline V gene, CDR1 is MNHNS and CDR2 is SASEGT. V was cut by 1 base and J by 8 bases, with 12 bases left in between. The CDR3 has 14 residues. The CDR3 DNA reads as TGTGCCAGCAGTGAAGGGCAGGGGGGACATGAGCAGTTCTTC. Protein product: CASSEGQGGHEQFF.

In this sample, this clonotype turned up a few times. The J gene is TRBJ2-5, the V gene TRBV6-2 or TRBV6-3, with no clear D. This CDR3 has 12 amino acids. Looked up from germline, CDR1 is MNHEY and CDR2 is SVGEGT. The V end was cut by 6 bases, the J end by 8 bases, with 13 bases between. In DNA, the CDR3 is TGTGCCAGCAGCTTTCCATTGGAAACCCAGTACTTC. This encodes CASSFPLETQYF.

Points on this clonotype: At one boundary the junction diverges from the germline segment, which might be a read error. This chain joins TRBV12-3 or TRBV12-4 and TRBJ2-5, with no clear D. The CDR3 extends over 14 amino acids. CDR3 loop: CSSSLGPVGETQYF. The CDR3 coding sequence is TGTTCCAGCAGTTTGGGTCCCGTGGGGGAGACCCAGTACTTC.

The chain recombines TRBV12-3 or TRBV12-4 with TRBJ1-1; unclear D gene. V gave up 5 bases and J gave up 4 bases, with 14 bases separating them. CDR3 length: 14 residues. CDR3 DNA sequence: TGTGCCAGCAGTCGCTGGGGAGAGGTCACTGAAGCTTTCTTT. Its translation: CASSRWGEVTEAFF.

DNA for the CDR3: TGCAGTGCTAGAGATCCGCTTAGGGATAGCACAGATACGCAGTATTTT. Translating gives CSARDPLRDSTDTQYF. The gene calls are TRBV20-1 and TRBJ2-3; D not resolved. Deletions cut 0 bases from V and 0 bases from J, with 13 bases between. This CDR3 comprises 16 residues. The V gene's germline CDR1 is DFQATT and CDR2 SNEGSKA (reference sequence).

V gene TRBV7-9 combines with J gene TRBJ2-7, with D tentatively TRBD1 or TRBD2 (5 bases each). The CDR3 totals 12 residues. Trimming left V 8 bases short and J 4 bases short, with 12 bases between. The germline V gene encodes CDR1 SEHNR and CDR2 FQNEAQ (reference sequence). The CDR3 DNA follows: TGTGCCAGCCGGGACGGACCATACGAGCAGTACTTC. Translating it yields CASRDGPYEQYF. The full variable domain, rest sourced from reference TRBV7-9 and TRBJ2-7, is DTGVSQNPRHKITKRGQNVTFRCDPISEHNRLYWYRQTLGQGPEFLTYFQNEAQLEKSRLLSDRFSAERPKGSFSTLEIQRTEQGDSAMYLCASRDGPYEQYFGPGTRLTVT.

This clonotype was counted only a few times. V is TRBV7-6 and J is TRBJ2-2, with no clear D. V was cut by 3 bases and J by 1 base, with 6 bases left in between. The CDR3 contains 14 residues. Germline values: CDR1 SGHVS, CDR2 FNYEAQ. CDR3 amino acids: CASSFSENTGELFF. DNA of the CDR3: TGTGCCAGCAGCTTTAGTGAGAACACCGGGGAGCTGTTTTTT.